A selection of T cell receptor beta chains follows, all from one sample in a study of somatic mutations in cytotoxic T cells in rheumatoid arthritis. Profiled with immunoSEQ multiplex PCR; TCRdb holds only in-frame clones, not every one. The sample lists under 2,500 clones, around 85% occurring once. Sequenced material: CD8+ T cells sorted from blood. The receptor source for this set is a man between 60 and 75 years old with rheumatoid arthritis. Each CDR3 is given with its conserved first and last residue. Fields, in order: CDR3 DNA, CDR3 protein, clone size, D gene, V gene, J gene. The D gene is left open where the match is weak. A clone size is listed for some rows: how often the clone was seen (once, few, many), or a class if it is expanded.

CDR3 DNA: TGTGCCAGCATGAAGGGGGACAAAAGCACAGATACGCAGTATTTT
CDR3 protein: CASMKGDKSTDTQYF
clone size: .
D gene: .
V gene: TRBV27
J gene: TRBJ2-3

CDR3 DNA: TGTGCTAGCAGCCCCGCGGGGGGGGCATACAATGAGCAGTTCTTC
CDR3 protein: CASSPAGGAYNEQFF
clone size: .
D gene: TRBD2
V gene: TRBV7-7
J gene: TRBJ2-1

CDR3 DNA: TGCGCCAGCAGCTCCGGACAGGCGAACACTGAAGCTTTCTTT
CDR3 protein: CASSSGQANTEAFF
clone size: .
D gene: TRBD1
V gene: TRBV5-1
J gene: TRBJ1-1

CDR3 DNA: TGTGCCAGCAGCTTACTCAATGAGCAGTTCTTC
CDR3 protein: CASSLLNEQFF
clone size: .
D gene: .
V gene: TRBV5-6
J gene: TRBJ2-1

CDR3 DNA: TGTGCCAGCAGTTTGATCCCGGACTCTAGCAATCAGCCCCAGCATTTT
CDR3 protein: CASSLIPDSSNQPQHF
clone size: .
D gene: .
V gene: TRBV28
J gene: TRBJ1-5

CDR3 DNA: TGTGCCAGCAGTTTAAAGTCGCGGGTGAGGGAGACCCAGTACTTC
CDR3 protein: CASSLKSRVRETQYF
clone size: .
D gene: .
V gene: TRBV28
J gene: TRBJ2-5

CDR3 DNA: TGTGCCAGCAGCTTGATCCGGGAGGCCTACGAGCAGTACTTC
CDR3 protein: CASSLIREAYEQYF
clone size: .
D gene: TRBD2
V gene: TRBV5-6
J gene: TRBJ2-7

CDR3 DNA: TGTGCCAGCAGCCGGGACAGTAGCTCCTACAATGAGCAGTTCTTC
CDR3 protein: CASSRDSSSYNEQFF
clone size: .
D gene: TRBD1
V gene: TRBV6-5
J gene: TRBJ2-1

CDR3 DNA: TGCGCCAGCAGCCCCTGGACTAGCGGGGACACTGGGGATACGCAGTATTTT
CDR3 protein: CASSPWTSGDTGDTQYF
clone size: .
D gene: TRBD2
V gene: TRBV5-1
J gene: TRBJ2-3

CDR3 DNA: TGCGCCAGCAGCCCAGACAGGGGTTCGGGCACTGAAGCTTTCTTT
CDR3 protein: CASSPDRGSGTEAFF
clone size: .
D gene: TRBD1
V gene: TRBV4-3
J gene: TRBJ1-1

CDR3 DNA: TGTGCCAGCAGTTTAGGGACAGGGGGCAATGGCTACACCTTC
CDR3 protein: CASSLGTGGNGYTF
clone size: .
D gene: TRBD1
V gene: TRBV28
J gene: TRBJ1-2

CDR3 DNA: TGCGCCAGCAGCCAGCAGGGGGCCGGCACCAAAAACATTCAGTACTTC
CDR3 protein: CASSQQGAGTKNIQYF
clone size: .
D gene: TRBD1
V gene: TRBV4-1
J gene: TRBJ2-4

CDR3 DNA: TGTGCCAGCTCACAAGGACAGGGGGCGGCCTACAATGAGCAGTTCTTC
CDR3 protein: CASSQGQGAAYNEQFF
clone size: .
D gene: TRBD1
V gene: TRBV18
J gene: TRBJ2-1

CDR3 DNA: TGTGCCAGCAGTTACGGGCAGTCAGACTATGGCTACACCTTC
CDR3 protein: CASSYGQSDYGYTF
clone size: .
D gene: .
V gene: TRBV6-5
J gene: TRBJ1-2

CDR3 DNA: TGTGCCAGCGGCGAGGACAGGGTTGGTGAAAAACTGTTTTTT
CDR3 protein: CASGEDRVGEKLFF
clone size: .
D gene: TRBD1
V gene: TRBV9
J gene: TRBJ1-4

CDR3 DNA: TGTGCCAGCAGCTTAGCGGCAGGGAACTATGGCTACACCTTC
CDR3 protein: CASSLAAGNYGYTF
clone size: .
D gene: .
V gene: TRBV7-8
J gene: TRBJ1-2

CDR3 DNA: TGTGCCAGCAGTGAGTGGGACAGGGGATCCTACGAGCAGTACTTC
CDR3 protein: CASSEWDRGSYEQYF
clone size: .
D gene: TRBD1
V gene: TRBV6-1
J gene: TRBJ2-7

CDR3 DNA: TGTGCCAGCAGCTTAATGGGGACAGGGGCGAACACTGAAGCTTTCTTT
CDR3 protein: CASSLMGTGANTEAFF
clone size: .
D gene: TRBD1
V gene: TRBV7-8
J gene: TRBJ1-1

CDR3 DNA: TGTGCCAGCAGTTACGGACAGTCCTTTGGTAGCTACACCTTC
CDR3 protein: CASSYGQSFGSYTF
clone size: .
D gene: .
V gene: TRBV6-5
J gene: TRBJ1-2

CDR3 DNA: TGTGCCAGCAGCTTGGAGAGCGGGGACTACAATGAGCAGTTCTTC
CDR3 protein: CASSLESGDYNEQFF
clone size: few
D gene: TRBD2
V gene: TRBV7-2
J gene: TRBJ2-1

CDR3 DNA: TGTGCCAGCTGGGCGGGGGGGCTAAGGGATACGCAGTATTTT
CDR3 protein: CASWAGGLRDTQYF
clone size: .
D gene: TRBD2
V gene: TRBV5-4
J gene: TRBJ2-3

CDR3 DNA: TGTGCCAGCAGCCGGGACACAAGCTCCTACAATGAGCAGTTCTTC
CDR3 protein: CASSRDTSSYNEQFF
clone size: .
D gene: .
V gene: TRBV6-1
J gene: TRBJ2-1

CDR3 DNA: TGCGCCAGCAGCCCTACAGGGTTCACTGAAGCTTTCTTT
CDR3 protein: CASSPTGFTEAFF
clone size: .
D gene: .
V gene: TRBV4-1
J gene: TRBJ1-1

CDR3 DNA: TGTGCCAGCAGTTTCACCTCGGACATATTCAATGAGCAGTTCTTC
CDR3 protein: CASSFTSDIFNEQFF
clone size: .
D gene: .
V gene: TRBV27
J gene: TRBJ2-1

CDR3 DNA: TGTGCCAGCAGTGAGGGGGTCGGTTCACCCCTCCACTTT
CDR3 protein: CASSEGVGSPLHF
clone size: few
D gene: .
V gene: TRBV6-6
J gene: TRBJ1-6

CDR3 DNA: TGTGCCAGCAGTGACTCATCCCCGGGGGGGCCGGGAGATACGCAGTATTTT
CDR3 protein: CASSDSSPGGPGDTQYF
clone size: .
D gene: TRBD2
V gene: TRBV6-4
J gene: TRBJ2-3

CDR3 DNA: TGTGCCAGCAGCCTCGGAAACAGGGTATATGAGCAGTACTTC
CDR3 protein: CASSLGNRVYEQYF
clone size: .
D gene: .
V gene: TRBV7-9
J gene: TRBJ2-7

CDR3 DNA: TGTGCCAGCAGTGAATCTCCGGGACAGGGGAACTATGGCTACACCTTC
CDR3 protein: CASSESPGQGNYGYTF
clone size: .
D gene: TRBD1
V gene: TRBV2
J gene: TRBJ1-2

CDR3 DNA: TGCAGCGTTGAAGATTGGGGTCGGGATACTGAAGCTTTCTTT
CDR3 protein: CSVEDWGRDTEAFF
clone size: once
D gene: .
V gene: TRBV29-1
J gene: TRBJ1-1

CDR3 DNA: TGTGCCAGCAGACAGGCTAGCGGGGGCACAGATACGCAGTATTTT
CDR3 protein: CASRQASGGTDTQYF
clone size: .
D gene: TRBD2
V gene: TRBV4-2
J gene: TRBJ2-3

CDR3 DNA: TGTGCCAGCAGCTTACACAGGGACTCCTACAATGAGCAGTTCTTC
CDR3 protein: CASSLHRDSYNEQFF
clone size: .
D gene: .
V gene: TRBV5-5
J gene: TRBJ2-1

CDR3 DNA: TGTGCCAGCAGTGAGAGTGTAGATAGCAATCAGCCCCAGCATTTT
CDR3 protein: CASSESVDSNQPQHF
clone size: .
D gene: .
V gene: TRBV2
J gene: TRBJ1-5

CDR3 DNA: TGCGCCAGCAGTTTTACAGGGGGCGAAGGATACGAGCAGTACTTC
CDR3 protein: CASSFTGGEGYEQYF
clone size: .
D gene: TRBD1
V gene: TRBV4-1
J gene: TRBJ2-7

CDR3 DNA: TGTGCCAGCAGCGTAGAAGGTTGGGAGAGAAATGAGCAGTTCTTC
CDR3 protein: CASSVEGWERNEQFF
clone size: .
D gene: .
V gene: TRBV9
J gene: TRBJ2-1

CDR3 DNA: TGTGCCAGCAGTTCCGACGTCGCAGGAACAGATACGCAGTATTTT
CDR3 protein: CASSSDVAGTDTQYF
clone size: .
D gene: .
V gene: TRBV28
J gene: TRBJ2-3

CDR3 DNA: TGTGCCAGCAGCAGAGCGGGGGGAGGCACAGATACGCAGTATTTT
CDR3 protein: CASSRAGGGTDTQYF
clone size: .
D gene: TRBD2
V gene: TRBV6-6
J gene: TRBJ2-3

CDR3 DNA: TGTGCCAGCAGCGTAGACCTAGCGGGCGGATACACCGGGGAGCTGTTTTTT
CDR3 protein: CASSVDLAGGYTGELFF
clone size: .
D gene: TRBD2
V gene: TRBV9
J gene: TRBJ2-2